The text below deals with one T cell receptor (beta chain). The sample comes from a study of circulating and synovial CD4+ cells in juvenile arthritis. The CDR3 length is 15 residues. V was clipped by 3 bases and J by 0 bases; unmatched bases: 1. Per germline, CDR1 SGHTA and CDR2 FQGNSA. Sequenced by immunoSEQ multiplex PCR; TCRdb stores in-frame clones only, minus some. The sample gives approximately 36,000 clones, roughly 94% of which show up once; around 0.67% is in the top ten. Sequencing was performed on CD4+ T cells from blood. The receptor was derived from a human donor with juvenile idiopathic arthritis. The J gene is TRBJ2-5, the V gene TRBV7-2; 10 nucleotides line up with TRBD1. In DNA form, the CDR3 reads TGTGCCAGCAGCTTGGACAGGGGGTACCAAGAGACCCAGTACTTC. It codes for CASSLDRGYQETQYF.